This TCR beta chain emerged from a study of beta chain features in type 1 diabetes. Broader study findings: Shortening of TCRB CDR3s, moderate but significant, appeared in all four CD4+ subsets of Type 1 diabetes patients.

Heparinised blood was drawn once per donor, averaging approximately 100 mL. Sorted CD4+ subsets: naive, central memory, regulatory, stem cell-like memory (CD45RO/CCR7/CD25/CD127/CD95/CD27 panel). Since all of the isolated RNA was reverse transcribed, expressed TCRB transcripts were what got sequenced. Only in-frame clones appear in the TCRdb table, and some are missing; sequencing was by immunoSEQ multiplex PCR. The table records around 340,000 clones, 9.3% of them present only once. Trimming left V 0 bases short and J 5 bases short, with 16 bases between. This CDR3 contains 16 residues. Germline V gives CDR1 MGHRA, CDR2 YSYEKL. As regards this clone: Its matching antigen is unknown.

Sample: central memory CD4+ T cells from blood. The TCR originated in a man aged 25 to 40 with type 1 diabetes. This chain uses TRBV4-1 with TRBJ1-2; possibly TRBD1 for D (6 bases). The CDR3 bases are TGCGCCAGCAGCCAAGATCTAAGGACAGCTTCTTATGGCTACACCTTC. Residues: CASSQDLRTASYGYTF.